These 3 T cell receptor beta chains came from one sample sequenced in a study of blood T cells in healthy people across ages. The use of a sample-barcoded 5' primer and a J-beta primer mix characterized a second PCR of about 6 to 12 cycles. TCRdb analysed the 5' RACE reads with MiXCR anew, one entry per CDR3 protein. The sample comprises roughly 800,000 distinct CDR3 sequences, roughly 50% of which are singletons, and about 20% rests with the top ten. Sequencing was done on a sample of blood. The receptors here all came from a man between 25 and 39 years old in good health.

In its sample, this clonotype was seen a few times. The CDR3 spells CASSASNTGELFF. The CDR3 bases are TGTGCCAGCAGCGCTTCCAACACCGGGGAGCTGTTTTTT. The V and J genes are TRBV7-2 and TRBJ2-2, with D uncertain. V gave up 5 bases and J gave up 2 bases, with 6 bases separating them. Germline CDR1 and CDR2: SGHTA and FQGNSA. The CDR3 totals 13 residues.

The rearrangement uses TRBV29-1 and TRBJ2-7, with a possible D match to TRBD2 (6 bases). Per the germline V gene, CDR1 is SQVTM and CDR2 is ANQGSEA. CDR3 length equals 12 residues. Trimming took off 6 bases at V and 3 bases at J, with 12 bases between the two ends. CDR3 DNA: TGCAGCGTCGGTCAGGGAGGCTACGAGCAGTACTTC. Its translation: CSVGQGGYEQYF.

This clonotype was observed a handful of times. This clone may be a read error of a much larger clone one base away. The chain employs TRBV7-2 and TRBJ1-2; 7 nucleotides agree with TRBD1. Germline CDR1 reads SGHTA; CDR2 reads FQGNSA. The CDR3 sequence is 15 residues long. Germline trimming cut 6 bases from V and 2 bases from J; bases unmatched to any gene: 9. DNA of the CDR3: TGTGCCAGCAGGTACAGGGGCCAAAGGAACTATGGCTACACCTTC. It yields the protein CASRYRGQRNYGYTF.